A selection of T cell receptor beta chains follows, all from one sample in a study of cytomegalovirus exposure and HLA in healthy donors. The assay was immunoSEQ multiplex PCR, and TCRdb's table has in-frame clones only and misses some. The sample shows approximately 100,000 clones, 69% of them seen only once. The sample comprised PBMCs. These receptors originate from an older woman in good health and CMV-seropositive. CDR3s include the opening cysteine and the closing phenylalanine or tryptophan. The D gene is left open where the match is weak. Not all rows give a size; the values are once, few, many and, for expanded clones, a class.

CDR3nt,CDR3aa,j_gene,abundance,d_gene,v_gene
TGTGCCAGCAGCTTAGGGACAGGCACCTACAATGAGCAGTTCTTC,CASSLGTGTYNEQFF,TRBJ2-1,NA,TRBD1,TRBV11-2
TGTGCCAGCAGCTTAGGACAGGGGATCCAAGAGACCCAGTACTTC,CASSLGQGIQETQYF,TRBJ2-5,NA,TRBD1,TRBV13
TGTGCCAGCAGGTCGGGCACAGATACGCAGTATTTT,CASRSGTDTQYF,TRBJ2-3,NA,NA,TRBV7-2
TGTGCCAGCAGGTTTGACAGGGGACTTAATTCACCCCTCCACTTT,CASRFDRGLNSPLHF,TRBJ1-6,NA,TRBD1,TRBV27
TGTGCCAGCAGCCCCCCAGTCGGACAGTCCTCCGAGCAGTACTTC,CASSPPVGQSSEQYF,TRBJ2-7,few,NA,TRBV7-9
TGTGCCAGCAGCACGGGGACAGGGCCAACTAATGAAAAACTGTTTTTT,CASSTGTGPTNEKLFF,TRBJ1-4,NA,TRBD1,TRBV5-4
TGTGCCAGCAGCTTTGGGGGGGCCCTTGGGACTGAAGCTTTCTTT,CASSFGGALGTEAFF,TRBJ1-1,NA,NA,TRBV7-2
TGTGCCAGCAGTTACTCGACAGGGGTCTATGGCTACACCTTC,CASSYSTGVYGYTF,TRBJ1-2,NA,TRBD1,TRBV6-5
TGTGCCAGCAGGAGGACAGGGGGAAGCAATCAGCCCCAGCATTTT,CASRRTGGSNQPQHF,TRBJ1-5,few,TRBD1,TRBV6-5
TGTGCCAGCAGTTATTACCCAAGAGCGGTGAACACTGAAGCTTTCTTT,CASSYYPRAVNTEAFF,TRBJ1-1,few,NA,TRBV6-5
TGTGCCAGCAGCCCCCAGGCGGGGAACTCCTACGAGCAGTACTTC,CASSPQAGNSYEQYF,TRBJ2-7,NA,NA,TRBV11-1
TGTGCCAGCAGCGTTACAGGGGGCGCAGATCAGCCCCAGCATTTT,CASSVTGGADQPQHF,TRBJ1-5,NA,TRBD1,TRBV7-9
TGTGCCACCAGCGGGGGGAGAGATCAGCCCCAGCATTTT,CATSGGRDQPQHF,TRBJ1-5,NA,NA,TRBV15
TGTGCCAGTAGTATCGGGGTGGCCGGGGAGCTGTTTTTT,CASSIGVAGELFF,TRBJ2-2,NA,NA,TRBV19
TGTGCCTGGAGTACGACAGGGCTACAAGAGACCCAGTACTTC,CAWSTTGLQETQYF,TRBJ2-5,NA,TRBD1,TRBV30